This T cell receptor (beta chain) was sequenced in a study of T cells after yellow fever vaccination. In germline, CDR1 is SQVTM, CDR2 ANQGSEA. The CDR3 sequence is 13 residues long. J gave up 3 bases and V 7 bases, and 8 bases lay outside the gene matches. Study-wide points: A weaker but faster secondary response was observed, peaking on day 5 versus 15. Although most clonotypes did not, a small share appeared in both CD4 and CD8 compartments.

Turning to this clonotype: No antigen is known for it.

It was through 5'RACE template switching that TCR cDNA was made, with a universal primer site and UMIs added. TCRdb analysed the 5' RACE reads with MiXCR anew, one entry per CDR3 protein. The data show roughly 260,000 distinct CDR3 sequences, with 10% to 15% seen just once and 0.4% to 0.65% held by the top ten. V usage is TRBV29-1 and J usage is TRBJ2-7; 8 nucleotides agree with TRBD1. Source: CD4+ T cells sorted from PBMCs, taken 45 days after the yellow fever booster vaccination. The sequence was obtained from a man aged 25 to 40 who received the YFV17D yellow fever vaccine. DNA of the CDR3: TGCAGCGCCAAGGACAGGGACGACTACGAGCAGTACTTC. This sequence encodes CSAKDRDDYEQYF.